The subject of this entry is one T cell receptor (beta chain). No antigen is known for it. It may be a read error: a sequence one base away is much more abundant. Without the conserved terminal phenylalanine or tryptophan, this CDR3 likely stems from a read error. Lymph node samples came from the axillary draining lymph nodes of breast cancer patients. Sequencer: Illumina HiSeq 2000. Multiplex PCR amplification was used to build the TCR beta chain libraries. High-throughput sequencing was used to analyze the amplified TCR beta chain products. In-frame beta chains were kept once TCRdb had trimmed the public reads at Q25 with fastp and called clones with MiXCR. When rows share a CDR3 protein, they turn into one entry using the most common DNA and genes. The sample contains some 130,000 distinct CDR3 sequences, 15% to 20% of them found a single time. Jointly, the top ten make up roughly 3.5% of the sample.

From its first to its last residue, the CDR3 has 14 amino acids. Kept here is only the CDR3 DNA, which spans 42 bases and is read in frame from base 1. From V the trimming removes 10 bases and from J it removes 4 bases, while the gene matches leave 10 bases of the junction unaccounted for. As encoded in the germline V gene (reference sequence), CDR1 is LNHDA while CDR2 is SQIVND. These data originate in a study of breast tumors, draining lymph nodes, adjacent tissues (dated by TCRdb to about 2016). Looking at the study overall: Breast cancer patients provided tumor, adjacent nontumor tissue and axillary lymph nodes, and the study compared the TCR beta repertoires across these three sources. In human breast cancer, the study set out to assess how tumor, surrounding tissue and draining lymph node repertoires relate to one another and whether T cells might be exchanged between them.

What the work shows at the level of the full study, not this receptor alone: T-cell repertoire diversity in tumors was found to be lower than in lymph nodes but higher than in nontumor tissue, and preferential V and J gene usage was observed. The conclusion that tumor T cells originate in lymph nodes was framed as consistent with a hypothesis rather than directly demonstrated. The similarity between tumor and nontumor tissue repertoires was significantly greater in luminal-like breast cancer than in basal-like breast cancer. A scenario in which most tumor T cells derive from the lymph node and then expand within tumor tissue was judged to be consistent with the data.

The rearrangement combines TRBV19 with TRBJ2-1; 7 central bases correspond to TRBD1. Sequences were obtained from axillary lymph node tissue. The sequence was obtained from a female donor with breast cancer. Some clones in this sample may be carry-over from other donors' samples. In nucleotides, the sequence is TGTGCCACCGAGTCCGGGACAGTGTACAATGAGCAGTTCCTC. It specifies CATESGTVYNEQFL.